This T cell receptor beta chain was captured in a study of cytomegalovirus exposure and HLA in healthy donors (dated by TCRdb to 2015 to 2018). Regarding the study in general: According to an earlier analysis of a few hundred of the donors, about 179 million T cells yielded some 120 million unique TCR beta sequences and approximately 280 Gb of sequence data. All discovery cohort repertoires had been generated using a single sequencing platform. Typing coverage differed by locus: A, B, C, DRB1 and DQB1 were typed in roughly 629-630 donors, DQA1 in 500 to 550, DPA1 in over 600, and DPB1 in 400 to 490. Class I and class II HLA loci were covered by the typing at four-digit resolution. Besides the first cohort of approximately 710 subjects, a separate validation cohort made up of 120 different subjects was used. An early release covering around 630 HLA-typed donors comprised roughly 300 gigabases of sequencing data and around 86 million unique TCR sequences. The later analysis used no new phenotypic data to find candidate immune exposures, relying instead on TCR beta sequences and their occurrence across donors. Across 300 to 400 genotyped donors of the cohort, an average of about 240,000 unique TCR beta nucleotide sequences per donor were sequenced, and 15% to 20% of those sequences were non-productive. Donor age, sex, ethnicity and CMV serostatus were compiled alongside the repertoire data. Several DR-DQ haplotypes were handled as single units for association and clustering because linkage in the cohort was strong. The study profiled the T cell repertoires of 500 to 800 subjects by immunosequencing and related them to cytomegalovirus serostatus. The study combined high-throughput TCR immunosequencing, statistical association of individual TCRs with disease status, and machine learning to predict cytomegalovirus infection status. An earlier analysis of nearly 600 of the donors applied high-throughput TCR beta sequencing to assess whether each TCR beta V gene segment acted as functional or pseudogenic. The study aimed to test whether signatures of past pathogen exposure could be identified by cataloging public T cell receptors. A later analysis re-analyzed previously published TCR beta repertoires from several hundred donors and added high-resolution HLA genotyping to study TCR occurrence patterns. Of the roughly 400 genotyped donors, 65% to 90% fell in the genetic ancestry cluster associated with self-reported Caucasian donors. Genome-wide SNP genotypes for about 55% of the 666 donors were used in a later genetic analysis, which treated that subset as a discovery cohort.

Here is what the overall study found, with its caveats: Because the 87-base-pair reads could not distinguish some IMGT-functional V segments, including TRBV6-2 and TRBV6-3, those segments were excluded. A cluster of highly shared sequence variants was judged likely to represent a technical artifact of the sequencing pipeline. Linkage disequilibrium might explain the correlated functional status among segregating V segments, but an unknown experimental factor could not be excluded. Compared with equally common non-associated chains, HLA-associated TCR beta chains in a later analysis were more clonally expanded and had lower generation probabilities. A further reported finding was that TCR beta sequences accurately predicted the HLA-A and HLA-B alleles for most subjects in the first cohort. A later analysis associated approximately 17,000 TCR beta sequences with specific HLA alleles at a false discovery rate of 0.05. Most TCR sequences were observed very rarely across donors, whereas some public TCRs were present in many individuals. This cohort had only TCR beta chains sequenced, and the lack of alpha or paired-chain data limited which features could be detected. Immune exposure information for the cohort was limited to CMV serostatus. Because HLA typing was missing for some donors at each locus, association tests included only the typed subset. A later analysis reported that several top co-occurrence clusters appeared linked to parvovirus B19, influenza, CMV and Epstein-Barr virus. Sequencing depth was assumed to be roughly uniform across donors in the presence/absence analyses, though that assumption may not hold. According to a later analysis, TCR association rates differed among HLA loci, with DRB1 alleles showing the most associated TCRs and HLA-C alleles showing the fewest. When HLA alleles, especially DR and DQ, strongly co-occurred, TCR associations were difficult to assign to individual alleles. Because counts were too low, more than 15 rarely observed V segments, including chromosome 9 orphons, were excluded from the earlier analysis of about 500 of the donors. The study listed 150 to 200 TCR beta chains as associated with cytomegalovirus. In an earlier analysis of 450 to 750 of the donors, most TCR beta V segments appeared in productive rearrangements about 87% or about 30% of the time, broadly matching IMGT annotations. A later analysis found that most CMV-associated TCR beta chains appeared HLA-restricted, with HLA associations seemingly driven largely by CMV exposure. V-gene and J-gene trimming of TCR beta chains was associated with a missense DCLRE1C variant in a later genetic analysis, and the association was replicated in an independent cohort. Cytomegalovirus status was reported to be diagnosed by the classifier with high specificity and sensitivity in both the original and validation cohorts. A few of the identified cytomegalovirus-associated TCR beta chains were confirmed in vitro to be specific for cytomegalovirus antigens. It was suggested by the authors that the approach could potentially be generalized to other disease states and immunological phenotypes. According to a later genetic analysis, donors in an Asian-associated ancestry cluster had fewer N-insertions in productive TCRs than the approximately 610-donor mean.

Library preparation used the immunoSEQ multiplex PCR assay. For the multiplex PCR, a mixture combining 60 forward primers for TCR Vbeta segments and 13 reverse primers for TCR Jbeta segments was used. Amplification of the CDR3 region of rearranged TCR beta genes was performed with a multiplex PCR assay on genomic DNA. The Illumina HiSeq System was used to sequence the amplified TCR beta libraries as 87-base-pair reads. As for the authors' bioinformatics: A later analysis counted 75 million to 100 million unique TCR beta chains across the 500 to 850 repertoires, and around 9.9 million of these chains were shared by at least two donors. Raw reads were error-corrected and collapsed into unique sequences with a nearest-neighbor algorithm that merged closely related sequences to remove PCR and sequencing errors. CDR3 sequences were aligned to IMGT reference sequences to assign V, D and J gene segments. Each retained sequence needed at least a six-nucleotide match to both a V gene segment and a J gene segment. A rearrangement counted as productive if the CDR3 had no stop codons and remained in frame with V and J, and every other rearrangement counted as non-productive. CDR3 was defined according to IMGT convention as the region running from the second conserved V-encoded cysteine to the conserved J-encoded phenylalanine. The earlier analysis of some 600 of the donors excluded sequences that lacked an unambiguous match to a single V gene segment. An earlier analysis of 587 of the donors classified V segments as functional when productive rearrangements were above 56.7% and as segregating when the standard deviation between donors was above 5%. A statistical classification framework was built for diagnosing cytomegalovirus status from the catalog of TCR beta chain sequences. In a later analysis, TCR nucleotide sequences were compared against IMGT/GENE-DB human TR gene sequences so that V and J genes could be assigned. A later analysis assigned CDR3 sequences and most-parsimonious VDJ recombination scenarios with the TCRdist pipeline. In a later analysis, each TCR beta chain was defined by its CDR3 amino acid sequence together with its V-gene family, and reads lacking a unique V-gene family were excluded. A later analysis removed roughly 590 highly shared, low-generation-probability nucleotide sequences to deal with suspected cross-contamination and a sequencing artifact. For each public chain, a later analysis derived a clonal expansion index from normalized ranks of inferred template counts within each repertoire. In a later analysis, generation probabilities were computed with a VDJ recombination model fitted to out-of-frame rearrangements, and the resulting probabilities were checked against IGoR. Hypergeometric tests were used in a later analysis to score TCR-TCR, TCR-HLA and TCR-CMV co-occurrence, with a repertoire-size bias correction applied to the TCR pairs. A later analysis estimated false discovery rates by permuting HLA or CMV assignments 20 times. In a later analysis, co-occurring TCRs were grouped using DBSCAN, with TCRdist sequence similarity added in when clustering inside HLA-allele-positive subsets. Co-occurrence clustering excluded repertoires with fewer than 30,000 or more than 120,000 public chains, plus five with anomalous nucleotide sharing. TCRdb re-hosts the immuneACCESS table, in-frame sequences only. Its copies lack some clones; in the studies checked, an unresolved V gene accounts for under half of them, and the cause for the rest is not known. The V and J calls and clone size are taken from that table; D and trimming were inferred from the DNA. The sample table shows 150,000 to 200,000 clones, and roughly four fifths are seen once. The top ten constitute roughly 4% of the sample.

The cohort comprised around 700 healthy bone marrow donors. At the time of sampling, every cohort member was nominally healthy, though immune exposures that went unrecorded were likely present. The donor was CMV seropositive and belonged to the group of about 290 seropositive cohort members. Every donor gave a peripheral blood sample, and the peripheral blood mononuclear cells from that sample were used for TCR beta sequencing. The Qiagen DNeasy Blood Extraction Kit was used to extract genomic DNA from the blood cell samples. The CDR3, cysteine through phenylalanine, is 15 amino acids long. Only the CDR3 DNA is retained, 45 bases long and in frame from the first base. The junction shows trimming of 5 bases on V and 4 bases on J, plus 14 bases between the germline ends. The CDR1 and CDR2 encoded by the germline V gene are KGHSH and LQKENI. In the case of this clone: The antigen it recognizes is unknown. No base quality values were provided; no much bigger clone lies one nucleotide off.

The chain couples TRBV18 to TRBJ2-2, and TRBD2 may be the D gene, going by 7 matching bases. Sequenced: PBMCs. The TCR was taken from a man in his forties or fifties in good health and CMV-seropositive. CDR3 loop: CASSIGGPGTGELFF. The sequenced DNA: TGTGCCAGCTCAATCGGGGGGCCCGGCACCGGGGAGCTGTTTTTT.